The source of this TCR beta chain is a study of blood T cells in healthy people across ages. V was shortened by 5 bases and J by 9 bases, with 16 bases between the two germline ends. The CDR3 is 13 amino acids. This clonotype was counted a few times. It was with a sample-barcoded 5' primer and a J-beta primer mix that a second PCR of roughly 7 to 12 cycles was run. TCRdb reprocessed the 5' RACE reads via MiXCR and lists one record per CDR3 protein. The sample shows 1.5 million to 2 million distinct CDR3 sequences, 49% of them seen only once. Sequencing input: blood. This rearrangement joins TRBV12-3 or TRBV12-4 to TRBJ2-5; perhaps TRBD2 as D (5 bases). The sequence came from a woman between 35 and 50 years old in good health. CDR3 in DNA: TGTGCCAGCAGTCAGCCTCCCACGGGGTCCCAGTACTTC. Its translation: CASSQPPTGSQYF.